This T cell receptor (beta chain) was found in a study of regulatory T cells in long-lasting Graves disease. Study-wide findings and caveats: The analysis examined peripheral blood only and excluded thyroid tissue. Persistent disease exhibited a predilection for TRBV28, TRBJ1-2 and TRBJ2-5.

The sample's time point: newly diagnosed GD, antithyroid drugs for less than 3 months. TCR sequences were obtained from RNA taken from PBMCs. Into tubes containing EDTA, approximately 9 milliliters of peripheral blood were drawn. The CDR3 runs 16 residues. In germline, CDR1 is MDHEN, CDR2 SYDVKM. V lost 6 bases and J lost 1, with 18 bases in between. Regarding this clonotype: Its cognate antigen is unknown. Being one base from a much bigger clone, this may be a read error.

Library construction for TCR beta used iRepertoire HTBI primers and Arm-PCR of CDR3 regions. TCRdb reprocessed the multiplex PCR reads via MiXCR and lists one record per CDR3 protein. The data hold around 450,000 distinct CDR3 sequences, with approximately 16% observed a single time. These data were also filed under a second study, of T cells in Graves' hyperthyroidism and ophthalmopathy. That work states: It was a median approximately 6.9 months before onset that the model predicted ophthalmopathy.

The gene calls are TRBV28 and TRBJ1-1, with D perhaps TRBD1 (5 bases). The sample was peripheral blood mononuclear cells (PBMCs), taken at new diagnosis, from a patient treated with antithyroid drugs. This TCR derives from a woman between 40 and 50 years old with Graves disease. Here the CDR3 reads CASSLPSGAENTEAFF. The CDR3, as DNA: TGTGCCAGCAGCTTACCCTCCGGGGCAGAGAACACTGAAGCTTTCTTT.